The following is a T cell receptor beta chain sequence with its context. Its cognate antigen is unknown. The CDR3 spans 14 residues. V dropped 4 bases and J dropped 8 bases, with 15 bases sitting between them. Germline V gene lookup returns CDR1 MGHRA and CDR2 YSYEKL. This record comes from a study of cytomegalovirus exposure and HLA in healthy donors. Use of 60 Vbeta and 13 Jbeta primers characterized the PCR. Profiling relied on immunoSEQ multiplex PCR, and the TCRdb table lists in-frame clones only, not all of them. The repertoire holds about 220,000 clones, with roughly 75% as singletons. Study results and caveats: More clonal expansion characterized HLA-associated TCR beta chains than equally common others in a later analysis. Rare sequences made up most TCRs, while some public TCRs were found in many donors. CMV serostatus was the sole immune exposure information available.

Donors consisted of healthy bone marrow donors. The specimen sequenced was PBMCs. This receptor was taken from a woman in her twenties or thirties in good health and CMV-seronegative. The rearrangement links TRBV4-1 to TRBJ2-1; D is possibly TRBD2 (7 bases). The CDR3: CASSPVRGADEQFF. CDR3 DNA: TGCGCCAGCAGCCCTGTTCGGGGGGCCGATGAGCAGTTCTTC.